This TCR beta chain derives from a study of cytomegalovirus exposure and HLA in healthy donors. The primer mix had 60 Vbeta and 13 Jbeta primers. Clones were read by immunoSEQ multiplex PCR, and TCRdb kept only the in-frame ones, dropping some. The repertoire table contains approximately 130,000 clones. A note on this clone: The antigen remains undetermined.

Points from the study as a whole: A later analysis showed HLA-associated TCR beta chains outstripping equally common others in clonal expansion.

CDR3 length: 14 residues. Trimming took 2 bases from V and 8 from J; bases not matched to a gene: 7. Germline V gives CDR1 MDHEN, CDR2 SYDVKM. Material for sequencing was PBMCs. The V and J genes are TRBV28 and TRBJ2-3; 7 nucleotides line up with TRBD2. The TCR sequence derives from a woman aged 60-75 years in good health and CMV-seronegative. The CDR3 bases are TGTGCCAGCAGTTTAGCGGGGGTGGTGGGTACGCAGTATTTT. Translated: CASSLAGVVGTQYF.